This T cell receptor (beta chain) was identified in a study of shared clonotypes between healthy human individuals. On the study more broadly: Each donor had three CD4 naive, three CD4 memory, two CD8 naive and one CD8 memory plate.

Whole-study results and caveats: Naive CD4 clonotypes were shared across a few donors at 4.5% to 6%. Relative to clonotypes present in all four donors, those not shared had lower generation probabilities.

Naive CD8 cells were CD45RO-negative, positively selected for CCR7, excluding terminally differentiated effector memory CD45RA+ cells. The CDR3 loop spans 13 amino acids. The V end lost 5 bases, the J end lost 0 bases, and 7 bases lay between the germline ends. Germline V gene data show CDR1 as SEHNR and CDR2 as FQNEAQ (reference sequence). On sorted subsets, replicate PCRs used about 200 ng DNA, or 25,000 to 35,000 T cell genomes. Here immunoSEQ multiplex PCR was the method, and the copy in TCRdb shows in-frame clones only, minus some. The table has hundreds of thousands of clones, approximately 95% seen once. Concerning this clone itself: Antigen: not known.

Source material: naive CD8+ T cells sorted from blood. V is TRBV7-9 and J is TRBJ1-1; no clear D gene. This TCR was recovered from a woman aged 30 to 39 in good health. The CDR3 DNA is TGTGCCAGCAGCCCAAACTTGAACACTGAAGCTTTCTTT. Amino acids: CASSPNLNTEAFF.